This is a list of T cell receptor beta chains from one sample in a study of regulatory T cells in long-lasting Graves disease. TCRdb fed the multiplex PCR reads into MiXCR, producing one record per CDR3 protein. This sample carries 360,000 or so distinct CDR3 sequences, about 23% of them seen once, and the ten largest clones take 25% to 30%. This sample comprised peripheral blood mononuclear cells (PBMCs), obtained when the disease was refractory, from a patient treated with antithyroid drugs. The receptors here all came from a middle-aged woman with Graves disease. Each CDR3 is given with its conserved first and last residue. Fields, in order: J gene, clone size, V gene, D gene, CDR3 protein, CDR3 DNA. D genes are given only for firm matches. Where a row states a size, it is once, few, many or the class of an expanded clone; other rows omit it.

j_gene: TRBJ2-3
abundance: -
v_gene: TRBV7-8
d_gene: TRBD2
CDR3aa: CASSPGTSGVIDTQYF
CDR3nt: TGTGCCAGCAGCCCAGGGACTAGCGGGGTCATAGATACGCAGTATTTT

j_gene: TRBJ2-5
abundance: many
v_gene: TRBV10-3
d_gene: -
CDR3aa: CAISDPRLVGETQYF
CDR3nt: TGTGCCATCAGTGATCCCCGACTAGTCGGAGAGACCCAGTACTTC

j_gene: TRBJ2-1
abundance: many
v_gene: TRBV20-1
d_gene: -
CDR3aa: CSGRGVAVGEQFF
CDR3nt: TGCAGTGGGAGGGGGGTGGCGGTGGGTGAGCAGTTCTTC

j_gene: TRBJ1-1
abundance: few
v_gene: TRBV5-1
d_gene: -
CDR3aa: CASSYTTGSITEAFF
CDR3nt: TGCGCCAGCAGCTATACTACAGGGAGTATAACTGAAGCTTTCTTT

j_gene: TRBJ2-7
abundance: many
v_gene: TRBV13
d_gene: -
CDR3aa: CASGWGRQGYEQYF
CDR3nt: TGTGCCAGTGGCTGGGGTCGGCAGGGGTACGAGCAGTACTTC

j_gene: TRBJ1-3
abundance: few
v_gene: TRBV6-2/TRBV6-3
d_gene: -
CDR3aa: CASSKTSNSGNTIYF
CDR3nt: TGTGCCAGCAGTAAAACGTCAAACTCTGGAAACACCATATATTTT

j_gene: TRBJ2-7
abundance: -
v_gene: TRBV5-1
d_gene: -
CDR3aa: CASSPTGIYEQYF
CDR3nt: TGCGCCAGCAGCCCTACGGGGATCTACGAGCAGTACTTC

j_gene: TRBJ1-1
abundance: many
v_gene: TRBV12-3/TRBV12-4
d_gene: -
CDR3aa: CASSPGGGERTEAFF
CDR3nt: TGTGCCAGCAGTCCCGGGGGGGGGGAGCGTACTGAAGCTTTCTTT

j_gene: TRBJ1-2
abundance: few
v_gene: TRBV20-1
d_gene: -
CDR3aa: CSASRGLDLSYGYTF
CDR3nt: TGCAGTGCTAGTCGGGGCCTTGACCTATCCTATGGCTACACCTTC

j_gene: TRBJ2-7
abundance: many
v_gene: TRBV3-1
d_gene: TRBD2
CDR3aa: CASSPRTSPYEQYF
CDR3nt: TGTGCCAGCAGCCCCAGGACTAGTCCTTACGAGCAGTACTTC

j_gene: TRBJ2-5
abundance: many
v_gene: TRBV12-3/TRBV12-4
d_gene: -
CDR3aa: CASTQDRRETQYF
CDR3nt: TGTGCCAGCACTCAAGACAGGAGAGAGACCCAGTACTTC